These T cell receptor beta chains were read from a single sample in a study of CD8 T cells in ankylosing spondylitis. Using its own MiXCR run on the 5' RACE reads, TCRdb lists one record per CDR3 protein. The sample includes under 250,000 distinct CDR3 sequences, 7.3% of them seen just once. Material: blood, either unsorted or a sorted T cell fraction (not recorded which). The receptors originated from a male donor with ankylosing spondylitis. Each CDR3 is given with its conserved first and last residue. The D gene is left open where the match is weak. Some rows mark clone size as missing; the rest say once, few, many or name a class of expanded clone.

J gene: TRBJ2-7
V gene: TRBV27
clone size: many
D gene: TRBD2
CDR3 DNA: TGTGCCAGCAGCCCGGGGACTAGCTGGGGCGAGCAGTACTTC
CDR3 protein: CASSPGTSWGEQYF

J gene: TRBJ2-5
V gene: TRBV5-1
clone size: many
D gene: NA
CDR3 DNA: TGCGCCAGCAGCTTGTACGGGAGATCCCTACAAGAGACCCAGTACTTC
CDR3 protein: CASSLYGRSLQETQYF

J gene: TRBJ2-7
V gene: TRBV29-1
clone size: many
D gene: NA
CDR3 DNA: TGCAGCGTTGCTTCACAGGGCTACGAGCAGTACTTC
CDR3 protein: CSVASQGYEQYF

J gene: TRBJ2-1
V gene: TRBV29-1
clone size: NA
D gene: NA
CDR3 DNA: TGCAGCGTTGAATTTAGATACAATGAGCAGTTCTTC
CDR3 protein: CSVEFRYNEQFF

J gene: TRBJ2-5
V gene: TRBV9
clone size: NA
D gene: TRBD1
CDR3 DNA: TGTGCCAGCAGCTTAACGACAGGGATCGGAGAGACCCAGTACTTC
CDR3 protein: CASSLTTGIGETQYF

J gene: TRBJ2-1
V gene: TRBV10-1
clone size: few
D gene: NA
CDR3 DNA: TGCGCCAGCAGTGAAGGGACTCAACAGTTCTTC
CDR3 protein: CASSEGTQQFF

J gene: TRBJ2-5
V gene: TRBV6-2/TRBV6-3
clone size: many
D gene: NA
CDR3 DNA: TGTGCCAGCAAAGTGGGACGACAAGAGACCCAGTACTTC
CDR3 protein: CASKVGRQETQYF

J gene: TRBJ2-7
V gene: TRBV14
clone size: few
D gene: TRBD2
CDR3 DNA: TGTGCCAGCAGCCAATGGGGGGGGGCCTACGAGCAGTACTTC
CDR3 protein: CASSQWGGAYEQYF

J gene: TRBJ1-2
V gene: TRBV4-2
clone size: many
D gene: NA
CDR3 DNA: TGTGCCAGCAGCCCGTTAGAGACGGACGGCGGTTATGGCTACACCTTC
CDR3 protein: CASSPLETDGGYGYTF

J gene: TRBJ1-2
V gene: TRBV6-2/TRBV6-3
clone size: many
D gene: NA
CDR3 DNA: TGTGCCAGCAGCGCAGGGGCGAACAACTATGGCTACACCTTC
CDR3 protein: CASSAGANNYGYTF

J gene: TRBJ1-5
V gene: TRBV4-3
clone size: many
D gene: NA
CDR3 DNA: TGCGCCAGCAGCAAGACCGGGAGGGGCCGTAGCAATCAGCCCCAGCATTTT
CDR3 protein: CASSKTGRGRSNQPQHF

J gene: TRBJ2-1
V gene: TRBV5-1
clone size: few
D gene: NA
CDR3 DNA: TGCGCCAGCAGCTTGGAAGGGGTAGCGGTATTCCTAGGCTCCTACAATGAGCAGTTCTTC
CDR3 protein: CASSLEGVAVFLGSYNEQFF

J gene: TRBJ2-1
V gene: TRBV6-1
clone size: NA
D gene: NA
CDR3 DNA: TGTGCCAGCAGTGTAGGGCATAATTCCTACAATGAGCAGTTCTTC
CDR3 protein: CASSVGHNSYNEQFF

J gene: TRBJ2-1
V gene: TRBV29-1
clone size: many
D gene: NA
CDR3 DNA: TGCAGCGTTGAGGGTCTCCACAATGAGCAGTTCTTC
CDR3 protein: CSVEGLHNEQFF

J gene: TRBJ2-4
V gene: TRBV3-1
clone size: NA
D gene: TRBD2
CDR3 DNA: TGTGCCAGCAGCCGACGAGCGACTAGCGCCAAAAACATTCAGTACTTC
CDR3 protein: CASSRRATSAKNIQYF

J gene: TRBJ2-1
V gene: TRBV12-3/TRBV12-4
clone size: many
D gene: NA
CDR3 DNA: TGTGCCAGCAGTGCGGGCTTCAATGAGCAGTTCTTC
CDR3 protein: CASSAGFNEQFF

J gene: TRBJ2-5
V gene: TRBV14
clone size: NA
D gene: TRBD2
CDR3 DNA: TGTGCCAGCAGCACCCGACTAGCGGGATCCCAAGAGACCCAGTACTTC
CDR3 protein: CASSTRLAGSQETQYF

J gene: TRBJ2-1
V gene: TRBV7-9
clone size: many
D gene: NA
CDR3 DNA: TGTGCCAGCAGCCTTCAGGGTTCCGATGAGCAGTTCTTC
CDR3 protein: CASSLQGSDEQFF

J gene: TRBJ2-1
V gene: TRBV12-3/TRBV12-4
clone size: NA
D gene: TRBD2
CDR3 DNA: TGTGCCAGCAGTACAGGACTAGCGGTTAGCTCCTACAATGAGCAGTTCTTC
CDR3 protein: CASSTGLAVSSYNEQFF

J gene: TRBJ1-1
V gene: TRBV4-2
clone size: few
D gene: NA
CDR3 DNA: TGTGCCAGCAGCCAGGGGGAGACGAACACTGAAGCTTTCTTT
CDR3 protein: CASSQGETNTEAFF

J gene: TRBJ2-5
V gene: TRBV13
clone size: many
D gene: NA
CDR3 DNA: TGTGCCAGCAGCTCAGAAGGCAGAGTCCAAGAGACCCAGTACTTC
CDR3 protein: CASSSEGRVQETQYF

J gene: TRBJ2-7
V gene: TRBV29-1
clone size: many
D gene: NA
CDR3 DNA: TGCAGCGTAAGGGACGCCTCCTACGAGCAGTACTTC
CDR3 protein: CSVRDASYEQYF

J gene: TRBJ2-3
V gene: TRBV12-3/TRBV12-4
clone size: few
D gene: NA
CDR3 DNA: TGTGCCAGCAGTTTAGAAGTACGCACAGATACGCAGTATTTT
CDR3 protein: CASSLEVRTDTQYF

J gene: TRBJ1-1
V gene: TRBV20-1
clone size: many
D gene: TRBD1
CDR3 DNA: TGCAGTGCTAGAGATCAAGGACAGGGGAACACTGAAGCTTTCTTT
CDR3 protein: CSARDQGQGNTEAFF

J gene: TRBJ1-1
V gene: TRBV4-1
clone size: once
D gene: NA
CDR3 DNA: TGCGCCAGCAGCCAAGGACAGTTCATGAACACTGAAGCTTTCTTT
CDR3 protein: CASSQGQFMNTEAFF

J gene: TRBJ2-4
V gene: TRBV5-1
clone size: many
D gene: TRBD1
CDR3 DNA: TGCGCCAGCAGCTTGGCCCCGGGAACGACAGGGGCCTACTTC
CDR3 protein: CASSLAPGTTGAYF

J gene: TRBJ1-5
V gene: TRBV2
clone size: many
D gene: NA
CDR3 DNA: TGTGCCAGCAGTGGGTGGGACAATCAGCCCCAGCATTTT
CDR3 protein: CASSGWDNQPQHF

J gene: TRBJ2-6
V gene: TRBV11-1
clone size: NA
D gene: NA
CDR3 DNA: TGTGCCAGCAGCTTCCGACCGGGCGGGGGCCCCCCGGGGGCCAACGTCCTGACTTTC
CDR3 protein: CASSFRPGGGPPGANVLTF